This TCR beta chain was profiled in a study of blood T cell repertoires in COVID-19. Study details: Samples of COVID-19 (acute and convalescent) were obtained from the United States, Italy and Spain.

V was cut by 6 bases and J by 4 bases, with 15 bases left in between. CDR1 and CDR2 from the germline V gene are SGHTA and FQGNSA. This CDR3 comprises 14 residues. Original data processing: Amplifying reference gene primers gave estimates of nucleated cell counts. Method: immunoSEQ multiplex PCR; TCRdb's copy keeps in-frame clones and lacks some. V and J calls plus clone size are reproduced from that table; the DNA served to infer D and trimming. This table holds around 150,000 clones, approximately 80% found once. The rearrangement uses TRBV7-2 and TRBJ1-2; D is perhaps TRBD1 (5 bases). Sequenced sample: peripheral blood. The sequence was collected from a woman in her fifties or sixties with active or convalescent COVID-19. Written as DNA, the CDR3 is TGTGCCAGCAGTCAAGCCGCGGGGGGCTATGGCTACACCTTC. Translated: CASSQAAGGYGYTF.